This T cell receptor beta chain emerged from a study of monozygotic twins with inflammatory bowel disease. Germline V lookup: CDR1 MNHNS, CDR2 SASEGT. The CDR3 extends over 15 amino acids. Study results and limitations: Researchers report that IBD patients shared fewer clonotypes with others than healthy twins, especially amid disease activity.

Notes on this clonotype: The antigen is not known.

The unique tags termed UMIs, each holding a 6-nucleotide sample barcode, were added by means of template switching. TCRdb reprocessed the 5' RACE reads, with one entry per CDR3 protein and no DNA. The repertoire table contains about 300,000 distinct CDR3 sequences. The TCR originated in a human donor with ulcerative colitis or Crohn's disease, or a healthy co-twin of an affected twin (not recorded which). The sequencing input was blood. The V call is TRBV6-1, the J call TRBJ1-5. This CDR3 is CASRKRTVEFGSQHF.